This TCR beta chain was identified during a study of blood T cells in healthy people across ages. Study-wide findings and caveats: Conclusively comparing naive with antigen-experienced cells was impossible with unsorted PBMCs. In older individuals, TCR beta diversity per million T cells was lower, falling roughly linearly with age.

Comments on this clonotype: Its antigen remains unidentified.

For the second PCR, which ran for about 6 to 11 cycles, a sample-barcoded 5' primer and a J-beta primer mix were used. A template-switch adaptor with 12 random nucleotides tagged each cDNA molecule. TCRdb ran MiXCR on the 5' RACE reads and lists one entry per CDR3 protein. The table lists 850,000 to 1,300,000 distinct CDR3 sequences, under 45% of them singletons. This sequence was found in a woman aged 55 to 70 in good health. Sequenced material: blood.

The CDR3 spells CASSLTLRDADYNSPLHF. CDR3 DNA sequence: TGCGCCAGCAGCTTGACCCTCAGGGACGCGGACTATAATTCACCCCTCCACTTT. The chain carries TRBV5-1 and TRBJ1-6, with D perhaps TRBD1 (5 bases). The CDR3 contains 18 residues. Per the germline V gene, CDR1 is SGHRS and CDR2 is YFSETQ. V was cut by 1 base and J by 3 bases, with 17 bases left in between.